What follows is one T cell receptor beta chain and its context. In this sample, this clonotype turned up many times. Its antigen has not been determined. No much larger clone is present one base from it, and per-base qualities are unavailable. This entry comes from a study of regulatory T cells in long-lasting Graves disease (dated by TCRdb to 2020 to 2023). Context from the whole study: Antithyroid drugs had been taken for less than 3 months by newly diagnosed Graves' disease patients. The study was registered as a clinical trial and conducted in China. This study used TCR sequencing and RNA sequencing of peripheral blood to compare persistent Graves' disease patients against newly diagnosed Graves' disease patients. A total of around 35 samples underwent TCR sequencing, from 13 patients with persistent Graves' disease and approximately 20 patients with newly diagnosed Graves' disease.

Here is what the overall study found, with its caveats: Only the TCR beta chain was sequenced and analyzed. A larger number of public clonotypes was shared among persistent patients (around 3,000) than among newly diagnosed patients (approximately 1,000). Lower TCR Shannon entropy and fewer highly expanded clones were observed in persistent Graves' disease patients than in newly diagnosed patients, which suggested clonal expansion. The authors noted that the small sample size was a limitation that may lower accuracy. The study examined only peripheral blood because the primary lesion, thyroid tissue, could not be accessed.

This specimen's time point label, per the study, means: newly diagnosed GD, antithyroid drugs for less than 3 months. For both TCR sequencing and RNA sequencing, RNA was extracted from PBMCs using TRIzol. The diagnosis of Graves' disease was made according to American Thyroid Association guidelines. Patients were recruited from an endocrinology department in Xi'an, China. From each patient, approximately 9 milliliters of peripheral blood was collected into an EDTA anticoagulant tube. Ficoll Paque Plus density gradient separation was used to isolate PBMCs, and no further T cell sorting was performed. An Agilent 2100 Bioanalyzer and agarose gel were used to check RNA quality, and a NanoDrop 2000 was used to measure RNA concentration. Library method: multiplex PCR. Sequenced using an Illumina HiSeq 4000. TCR beta libraries were built with iRepertoire HTBI primers and Arm-PCR amplification of CDR3 regions. Before sequencing, the PCR products underwent gel purification. The paper's data handling went like this. A total of 62 TRBV and some 13 TRBJ segments were identified across samples and were used for gene usage analysis of CDR3 amino acid clonotypes. Filtered high-quality paired reads were merged into contigs using COPE and FqMerger. Contigs were aligned with BLAST to IMGT TRBV, TRBD and TRBJ reference genes, and CDR3 was defined per IMGT. Any clonotype with a frequency above 0.1% was counted as a highly expanded clone. Repertoire diversity was measured by Shannon entropy, and V-J evenness by the Gini coefficient. Public clonotypes were defined as clonotypes shared by more than one individual. Clones were called with MiXCR by TCRdb after fastp trimmed the public reads at Q25, and only in-frame beta chains were retained. One record per CDR3 amino acid sequence lists the most common genes and DNA. V and J calls and clone size were set by TCRdb, not the authors. For this sample the table gives about 620,000 distinct CDR3 sequences, of which 16% were detected only once. About 20% of the sample is held by the ten biggest clonotypes.

These data were likewise used in another study, on T cells in Graves' hyperthyroidism and ophthalmopathy. Looking at the second paper: Stable Graves' hyperthyroidism was defined as no progression to ophthalmopathy during 18 months of follow-up. The hyperthyroidism patients were between 18 and 65 years old and newly diagnosed, with a disease duration of less than 2 months. Exclusion was applied to patients with uncontrolled infections, other autoimmune diseases, pregnancy or lactation. Diagnoses were based on clinical symptoms, serum thyroxine and TRAb, thyroid ultrasound and orbital computed tomography. The first round of RT-PCR for the TCR CDR3 was performed with the HTBI primer set and the Qiagen OneStep RT-PCR kit. Blood samples also contained most of the expanded thyroid clonotypes (frequency above 0.001), which suggests that blood repertoires may reflect thyroid immune responses. A 13 V-J signature model separated ophthalmopathy from stable hyperthyroidism, with nearly 90% sensitivity and about 81% specificity in cross-validation and 80%/75% in testing. In validation, the model predicted progression to ophthalmopathy a median of about 6.8 months before onset, with about 70% sensitivity and about 72% specificity. A discovery cohort of about a hundred patients, 43 with Graves' ophthalmopathy and 55 to 60 with stable Graves' hyperthyroidism, was used to find distinguishing TCR V-J signatures. An independent validation cohort of about 20 hyperthyroidism patients and about 16 patients who later progressed to ophthalmopathy tested prospective prediction of ophthalmopathy. For training and testing, the 100 or so patients in the discovery cohort were randomly divided in a 7:3 ratio. In several Graves' hyperthyroidism patients, the study also compared T-cell repertoires from thyroid tissue with T-cell repertoires from blood. After blood sampling, hyperthyroidism patients were treated with methimazole at a starting dose of 30 mg daily, and ophthalmopathy patients were treated with high-dose intravenous methylprednisolone. Libraries were constructed in a second round of multiplex PCR, after which size selection and purification were carried out. Paired-end sequencing of the libraries was performed with 100 bp reads on an Illumina HiSeq2000. SOAPnuke was used to process the raw data, with reads discarded if the reads contained adapters or uncalled bases, had a mean Phred below 15, or lacked an exact constant-primer or identifier match. High-quality paired reads were merged with COPE v1.2.5, and unique nucleotide sequences were defined as clonotypes. MiTCR v1.1 was used to align the clonotypes against IMGT TRBV, TRBD and TRBJ reference segments. The analysis included only V-J combinations with a frequency above 0.0001, which together covered about 99% of the repertoires. A TCS score was defined as the ratio of F50 (clonal expansion) to E x V (chaos), with BLOSUM62-based TCRdist applied between CDR3 peptides within each V-J. Welch's t-statistics and random forest reduced 500 to 650 V-J features to 10 to 15, which were used in a naive Bayes classifier (R e1071). No statistical method was used to fix the sample size in advance, and group allocation was not hidden from the investigators. The paper describes TCR Vbeta CDR3 sequencing of 120 to 150 peripheral blood samples, made up of 43 ophthalmopathy patients, around 78 hyperthyroidism patients and roughly 17 progressor patients.

The specimen comprised peripheral blood mononuclear cells (PBMCs), sampled at new diagnosis, from a patient treated with antithyroid drugs. The TCR was taken from a woman in her twenties or thirties with Graves disease. Donor details come from another sample of the same person, matched by shared clones.

The DNA sequence is as follows: TGTGCCAGCAGTTCCGAGGCCTCTAGAGGTGCAAATCAGCCCCAGCATTTT. It translates to CASSSEASRGANQPQHF. The rearrangement combines TRBV28 with TRBJ1-5, with the identity of the D gene unclear. V was cut back by 4 bases and J by 4 bases, leaving a gap of 20 bases between them. According to the germline V gene, CDR1 reads MDHEN and CDR2 reads SYDVKM. The CDR3 contains 17 residues, cysteine and phenylalanine counted. Just CDR3 DNA is preserved here, 51 bases in frame from base 1.